Included here is one TCR beta chain sequence, with context. Its recognized antigen is unknown. No much larger clone exists at a distance of one base, and base qualities are not known. First-strand cDNA was synthesized using Superscript III and a set of TRAV- and TRBV-specific primers, so that both TCRalpha and TCRbeta chains were covered. A roughly 19-cycle PCR with Phusion amplified the TCRs, pairing a constant-region primer with the adapter that was attached to the V primers. Amplification of the isolated mRNA was done with the MessageAmp II aRNA Amplification Kit, which involved a 16-hour in vitro transcription at 37 degrees C. mRNA for TCR sequencing was isolated with the Dynabeads mRNA DIRECT Purification Kit. Indexed Illumina adapters were added in a second approximately 25-cycle Phusion PCR, and the resulting products were purified with AMPure XP beads. Deep sequencing of the TCRalpha and TCRbeta libraries was carried out on an Illumina MiniSeq instrument. Per the source publication's procedure: Using custom Perl scripts, TCR sequences encoding the same protein were pooled, out-of-frame sequences were removed, and the abundance of each clonotype was computed. Any TCR sequence supported by only a single read was excluded from analysis. The metrics used to describe the repertoires included Shannon entropy, Gini index, clonality, richness, and the frequency of TCRs shared between repertoires. TCRdb applied fastp at Q25 and MiXCR to the public reads, then kept only in-frame beta chains. Each entry is one CDR3 protein sequence, shown with its most common DNA and genes. The authors' filters were not applied to this entry. The sample table shows 40,000 or so distinct CDR3 sequences, and less than 25% are seen once. The ten largest clones represent 8% to 9.5% of the sample.

This specimen belongs to a study of low-dose radiotherapy and immunotherapy resistance in tumors (dated by TCRdb to between 2020 and 2023). Regarding the complete study: In Cohort 1, 0.5 Gy per fraction was delivered every 2 weeks, and a total PTV dose of 6.5 Gy was prescribed. Patients in Cohort 2 were given 1 Gy per fraction every two weeks, for a total of 13 Gy across 26 weeks. Nivolumab was administered intravenously as a 240 mg flat dose every two weeks, and ipilimumab was administered intravenously at 1 mg/kg every six weeks. Cyclophosphamide 200 mg/m2 was given intravenously every two weeks, one day before each radiation and immunotherapy administration. Patients took aspirin 300 mg orally once daily for four cycles, starting on cycle 1 day 1. The trial did not randomize participants into treatment groups. The translational analysis covered eight patients: three from the first dose cohort and the first five from the second dose cohort.

The sample's time point label, in plain terms: after trial treatment. In light of the paper, this sample's treatment or condition label describes: LDRT plus nivolumab, ipilimumab, low-dose cyclophosphamide and aspirin (RACIN trial). Donors were enrolled in RACIN, a single-arm phase I dose-escalation trial combining nivolumab, ipilimumab, aspirin, low-dose cyclophosphamide and low-dose radiotherapy. To be eligible, a patient needed to have an advanced solid tumor that was TIL-negative. At the junction V is shortened by 6 bases and J by 4 bases, with 18 bases in between. The CDR3, from cysteine to phenylalanine, totals 15 residues. The retained sequence is limited to the CDR3, 45 bases, with the frame set at the first base. CDR1 and CDR2 are drawn from the germline V gene: MDHEN, SYDVKM.

The TCR comes from a female donor with ovarian cancer. The rearrangement joined TRBV28 to TRBJ2-5; TRBD1 might be the D gene, on 7 matching bases. Sequencing used PBMCs, obtained after low-dose radiotherapy plus immunotherapy. The CDR3 corresponds to CASSVAGQGGETQYF. The nucleotides read TGTGCCAGCAGCGTCGCGGGGCAGGGGGGAGAGACCCAGTACTTC.